This passage covers 6 T cell receptor beta chains from one sample sequenced in a study of T cell repertoires in aging, cancer and after chemotherapy. TCR beta rearrangements were amplified from peripheral blood genomic DNA. Multiplex touch-down PCR with TRB-A/B primers amplified rearranged V-D-J TRB sequences. TCRdb ran MiXCR on the multiplex PCR reads and lists one entry per CDR3 protein. Among 6,000 to 9,500 distinct CDR3 sequences listed, around 40% were seen once. Sequencing was performed on blood. These receptors came from a human donor in good health.

This chain connects TRBV5-6 to TRBJ2-5; D gene unclear. The V gene lost 0 bases and the J gene lost 5 bases, with 8 bases spanning the gap. From germline, CDR1 is SGHDT and CDR2 YYEEEE. CDR3 length equals 13 residues. Here the CDR3 DNA reads TGTGCCAGCAGCTTGGTGGGCCCCGAGACCCAGTACTTC. Its protein product is CASSLVGPETQYF.

This sequence joins TRBV6-5 and TRBJ1-1; TRBD1 matches at 9 bases. V lost 4 bases to trimming and J lost 4 bases; unmatched junction nucleotides: 1. The germline CDR1 and CDR2 sequences are MNHEY and SVGAGI. The CDR3 consists of 13 residues. The CDR3, as DNA: TGTGCCAGCAGTTGGACAGGGGTCACTGAAGCTTTCTTT. As protein: CASSWTGVTEAFF.

The V call is TRBV5-1, the J call TRBJ2-1; 9 bases map to TRBD2. The CDR3 is 15 residues long. CDR1 SGHRS and CDR2 YFSETQ come from the germline V gene. Unmatched junction bases numbered 6, after V lost 1 base and J lost 7 bases. This CDR3 reads CASSLKLAGNNEQFF. CDR3 DNA sequence: TGCGCCAGCAGCTTGAAACTAGCGGGTAATAATGAGCAGTTCTTC.

V usage is TRBV18 and J usage is TRBJ2-2; 9 bases are a match to TRBD1. J was trimmed by 2 bases and V by 3 bases; bases with no gene match: 1. The CDR3 length is 15 residues. CDR1 is KGHSH, CDR2 LQKENI, per germline. The CDR3 sequence is CASSPDRGNTGELFF. CDR3 DNA: TGTGCCAGCTCACCGGACAGGGGAAACACCGGGGAGCTGTTTTTT.

The genes are TRBV6-1 and TRBJ2-3; D uncertain. The CDR3 has 13 residues. The germline gives CDR1 MNHNS, CDR2 SASEGT. V dropped 10 bases and J dropped 0 bases, with 11 bases sitting between them. CDR3 sequence (DNA): TGTGCCACAGCGCATTCTAGCACAGATACGCAGTATTTT. It specifies CATAHSSTDTQYF.

This clonotype has only a few counts. This chain connects TRBV18 to TRBJ2-1; weak D call: TRBD2 (6 bases). The germline gives CDR1 KGHSH, CDR2 LQKENI. V was trimmed by 1 base and J by 12 bases, leaving 16 bases between them. The CDR3 runs 14 residues. The CDR3 loop is CASSPRVAEGRQFF. CDR3 nucleotides: TGTGCCAGCTCACCACGGGTAGCGGAGGGGAGGCAGTTCTTC.